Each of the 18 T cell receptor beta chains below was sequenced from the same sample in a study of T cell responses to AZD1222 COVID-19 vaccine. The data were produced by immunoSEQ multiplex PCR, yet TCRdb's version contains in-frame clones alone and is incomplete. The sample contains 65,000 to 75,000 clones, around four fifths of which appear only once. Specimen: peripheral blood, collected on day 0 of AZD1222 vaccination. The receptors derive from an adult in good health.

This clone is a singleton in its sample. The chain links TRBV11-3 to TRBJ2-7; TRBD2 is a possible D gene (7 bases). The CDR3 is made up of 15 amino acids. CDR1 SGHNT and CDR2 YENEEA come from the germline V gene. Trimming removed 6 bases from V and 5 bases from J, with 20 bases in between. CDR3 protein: CASSRGGGLNHEQYF. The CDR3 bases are TGTGCCAGCAGTCGCGGGGGCGGGCTTAATCACGAGCAGTACTTC.

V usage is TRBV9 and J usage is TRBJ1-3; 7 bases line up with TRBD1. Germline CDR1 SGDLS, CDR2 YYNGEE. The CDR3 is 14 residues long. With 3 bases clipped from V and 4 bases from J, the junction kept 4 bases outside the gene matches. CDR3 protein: CASSARGGGNTIYF. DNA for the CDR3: TGTGCCAGCAGCGCCAGGGGGGGCGGAAACACCATATATTTT.

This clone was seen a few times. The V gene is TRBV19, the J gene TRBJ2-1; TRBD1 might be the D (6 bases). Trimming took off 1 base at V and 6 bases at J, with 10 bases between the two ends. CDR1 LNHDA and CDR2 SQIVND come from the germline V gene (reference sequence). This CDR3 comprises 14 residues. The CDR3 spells CASSIGGRGNEQFF. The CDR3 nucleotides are TGTGCCAGTAGTATAGGGGGCAGGGGCAATGAGCAGTTCTTC. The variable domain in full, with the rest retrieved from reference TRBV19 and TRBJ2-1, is DGGITQSPKYLFRKEGQNVTLSCEQNLNHDAMYWYRQDPGQGLRLIYYSQIVNDFQKGDIAEGYSVSREKKESFPLTVTSAQKNPTAFYLCASSIGGRGNEQFFGPGTRLTVL.

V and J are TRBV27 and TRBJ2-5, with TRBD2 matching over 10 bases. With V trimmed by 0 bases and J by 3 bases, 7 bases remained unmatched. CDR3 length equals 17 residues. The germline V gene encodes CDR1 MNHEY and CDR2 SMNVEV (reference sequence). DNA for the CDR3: TGTGCCAGCAGTTTATCCCCTAGCGGGAGCAGGGAAGAGACCCAGTACTTC. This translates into CASSLSPSGSREETQYF.

CDR3 coding DNA: TGTGCCAGCAGCTTAGCCGCGGGACAGGGGGGCTACACCTTC. This gives the protein CASSLAAGQGGYTF. This chain uses TRBV7-2 with TRBJ1-2; 10 bases line up with TRBD1. Germline loops: CDR1 SGHTA, CDR2 FQGNSA. The CDR3 contains 14 residues. Trimming removed 0 bases from V and 8 bases from J; junction bases left unmatched: 3.

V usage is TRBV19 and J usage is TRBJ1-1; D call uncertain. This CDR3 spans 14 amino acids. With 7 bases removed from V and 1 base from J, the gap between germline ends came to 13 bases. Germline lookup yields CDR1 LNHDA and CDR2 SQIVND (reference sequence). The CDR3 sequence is CASKNHRENTEAFF. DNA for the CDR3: TGTGCCAGTAAGAATCACAGAGAGAACACTGAAGCTTTCTTT.

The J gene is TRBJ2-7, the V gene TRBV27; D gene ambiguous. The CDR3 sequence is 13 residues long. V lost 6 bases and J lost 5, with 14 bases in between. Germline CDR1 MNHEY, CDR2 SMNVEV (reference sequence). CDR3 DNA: TGTGCCAGCAGCCTGAACAAGTGGAACGAGCAGTACTTC. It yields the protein CASSLNKWNEQYF.

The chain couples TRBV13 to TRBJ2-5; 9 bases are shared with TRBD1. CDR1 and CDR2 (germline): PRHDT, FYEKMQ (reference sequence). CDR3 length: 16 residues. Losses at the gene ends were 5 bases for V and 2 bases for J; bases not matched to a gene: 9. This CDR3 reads CASSPGTGSLQETQYF. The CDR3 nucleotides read TGTGCCAGCAGCCCCGGGACAGGGTCATTACAAGAGACCCAGTACTTC.

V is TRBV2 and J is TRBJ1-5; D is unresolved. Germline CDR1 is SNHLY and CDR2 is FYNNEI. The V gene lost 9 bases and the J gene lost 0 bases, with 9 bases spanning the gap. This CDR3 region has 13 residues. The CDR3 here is CASNRDSNQPQHF. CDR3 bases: TGTGCCAGTAACAGAGATAGCAATCAGCCCCAGCATTTT.

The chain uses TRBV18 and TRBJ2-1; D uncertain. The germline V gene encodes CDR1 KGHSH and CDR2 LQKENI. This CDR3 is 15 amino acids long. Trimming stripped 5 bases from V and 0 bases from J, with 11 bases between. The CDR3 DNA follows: TGTGCCAGCTCATGGACCGAGAGCTCCTACAATGAGCAGTTCTTC. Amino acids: CASSWTESSYNEQFF.

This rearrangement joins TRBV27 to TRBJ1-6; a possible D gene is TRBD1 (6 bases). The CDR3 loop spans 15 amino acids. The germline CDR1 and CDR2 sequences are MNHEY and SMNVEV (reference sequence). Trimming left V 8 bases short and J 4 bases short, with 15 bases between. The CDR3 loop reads CASGLDRLYNSPLHF. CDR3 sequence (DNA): TGTGCCAGCGGATTAGACAGGCTTTATAATTCACCCCTCCACTTT.

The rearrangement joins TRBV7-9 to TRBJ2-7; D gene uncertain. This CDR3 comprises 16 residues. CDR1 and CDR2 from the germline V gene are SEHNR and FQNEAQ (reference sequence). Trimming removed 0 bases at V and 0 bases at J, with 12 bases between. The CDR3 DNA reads TGTGCCAGCAGCTTAGCTCTGGGCCATAGCTCCTACGAGCAGTACTTC. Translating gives CASSLALGHSSYEQYF.

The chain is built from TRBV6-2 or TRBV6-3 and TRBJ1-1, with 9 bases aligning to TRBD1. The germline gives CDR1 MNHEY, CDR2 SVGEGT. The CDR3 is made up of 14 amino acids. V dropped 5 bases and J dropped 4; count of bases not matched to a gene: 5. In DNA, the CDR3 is TGTGCCAGCAGTCAGGGACAGGGACGCACTGAAGCTTTCTTT. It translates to CASSQGQGRTEAFF.

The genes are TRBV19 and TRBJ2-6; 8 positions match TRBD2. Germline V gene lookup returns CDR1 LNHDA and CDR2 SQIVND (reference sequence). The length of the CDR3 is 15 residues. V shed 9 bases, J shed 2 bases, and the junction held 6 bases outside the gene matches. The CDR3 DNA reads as TGTGCCAGCCGGACTAGCCTCACTGGGGCCAACGTCCTGACTTTC. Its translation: CASRTSLTGANVLTF.

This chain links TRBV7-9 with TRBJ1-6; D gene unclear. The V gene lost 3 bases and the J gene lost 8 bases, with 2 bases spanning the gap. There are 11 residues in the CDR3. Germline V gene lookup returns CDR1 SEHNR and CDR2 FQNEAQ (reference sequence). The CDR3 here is CASSFDSPLHF. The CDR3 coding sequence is TGTGCCAGCAGCTTTGATTCACCCCTCCACTTT.

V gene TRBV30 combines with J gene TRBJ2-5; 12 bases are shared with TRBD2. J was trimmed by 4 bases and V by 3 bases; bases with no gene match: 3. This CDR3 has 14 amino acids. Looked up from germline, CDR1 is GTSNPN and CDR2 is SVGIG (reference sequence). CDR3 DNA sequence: TGTGCCTGGAGCGAGGGACTAGCGGGAGAGACCCAGTACTTC. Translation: CAWSEGLAGETQYF.

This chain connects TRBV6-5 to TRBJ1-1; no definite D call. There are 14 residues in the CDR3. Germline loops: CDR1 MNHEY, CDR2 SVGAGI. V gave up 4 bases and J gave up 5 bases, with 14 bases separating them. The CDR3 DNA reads TGTGCCAGCAGTTCCCCCCGGGGTGGGACTGAAGCTTTCTTT. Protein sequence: CASSSPRGGTEAFF.

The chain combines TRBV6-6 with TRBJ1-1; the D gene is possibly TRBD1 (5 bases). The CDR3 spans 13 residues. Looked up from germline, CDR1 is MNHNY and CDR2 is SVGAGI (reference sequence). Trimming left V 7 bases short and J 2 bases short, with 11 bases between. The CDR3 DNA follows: TGTGCCAGCATCCGACAGACTAACACTGAAGCTTTCTTT. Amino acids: CASIRQTNTEAFF.